Listed here is a single T cell receptor (beta chain). The sample originates from a study of blood T cell repertoires in COVID-19. About the study: COVID-19 samples from acute and convalescent phases originated in the United States, Italy and Spain.

In the original workflow: How many nucleated cells were present was estimated from reference gene primer amplification. Libraries were prepared by immunoSEQ multiplex PCR; TCRdb keeps only in-frame clonotypes and omits some of them. V and J calls and clone size come straight from that table; D and trimming were deduced from the DNA. The sample includes hundreds of thousands of clones, about nine tenths seen only once; the top ten take around 4.6%. Input material: PBMCs or T cells enriched from blood (not recorded which). The sequence came from a man aged 25 to 45 who had recovered from COVID-19.

CDR3 sequence: CASSSSSGGPYEQYF. CDR3 nucleotide sequence: TGTGCCAGCAGCTCTTCTAGCGGGGGGCCCTACGAGCAGTACTTC. This sequence joins TRBV5-5 and TRBJ2-7; 11 bases are shared with TRBD2. J lost 2 bases, V lost 3 bases, and 4 bases had no gene match. The CDR3 extends over 15 amino acids. The germline CDR1 and CDR2 sequences are SGHKS and YYEKEE (reference sequence).